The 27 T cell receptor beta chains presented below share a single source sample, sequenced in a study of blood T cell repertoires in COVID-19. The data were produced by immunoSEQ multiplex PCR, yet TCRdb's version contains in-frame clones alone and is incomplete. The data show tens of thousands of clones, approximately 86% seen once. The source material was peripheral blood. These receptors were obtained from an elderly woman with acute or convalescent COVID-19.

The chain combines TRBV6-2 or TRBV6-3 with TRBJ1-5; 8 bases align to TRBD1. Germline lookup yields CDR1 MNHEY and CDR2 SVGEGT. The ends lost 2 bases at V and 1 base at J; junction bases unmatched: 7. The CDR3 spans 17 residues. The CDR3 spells CASSYRTGSGSNQPQHF. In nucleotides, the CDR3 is TGTGCCAGCAGTTACCGGACAGGGTCAGGAAGCAATCAGCCCCAGCATTTT.

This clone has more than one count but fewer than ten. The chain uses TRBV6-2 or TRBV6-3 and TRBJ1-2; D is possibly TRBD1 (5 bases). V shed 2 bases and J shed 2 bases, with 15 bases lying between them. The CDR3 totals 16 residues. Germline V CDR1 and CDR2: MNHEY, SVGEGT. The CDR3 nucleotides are TGTGCCAGCAGTTACGCGTCAGGGTACTTCAACTATGGCTACACCTTC. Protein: CASSYASGYFNYGYTF.

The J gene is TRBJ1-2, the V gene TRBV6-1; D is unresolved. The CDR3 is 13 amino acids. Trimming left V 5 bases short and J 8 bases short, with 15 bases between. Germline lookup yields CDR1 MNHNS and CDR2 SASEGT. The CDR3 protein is CASSSPTPRGYTF. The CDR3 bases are TGTGCCAGCAGTTCTCCCACCCCTCGGGGCTACACCTTC.

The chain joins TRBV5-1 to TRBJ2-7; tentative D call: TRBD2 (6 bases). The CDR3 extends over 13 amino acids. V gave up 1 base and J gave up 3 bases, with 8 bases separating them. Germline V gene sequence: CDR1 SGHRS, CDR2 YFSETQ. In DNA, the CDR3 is TGCGCCAGCAGCTTGACCGGGAGCTACGAGCAGTACTTC. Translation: CASSLTGSYEQYF.

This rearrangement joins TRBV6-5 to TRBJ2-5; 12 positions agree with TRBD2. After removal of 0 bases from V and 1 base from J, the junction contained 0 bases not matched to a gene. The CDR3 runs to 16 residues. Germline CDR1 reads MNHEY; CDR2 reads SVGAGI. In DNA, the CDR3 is TGTGCCAGCAGTTACTCGACTAGCGGGGGCCAAGAGACCCAGTACTTC. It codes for CASSYSTSGGQETQYF.

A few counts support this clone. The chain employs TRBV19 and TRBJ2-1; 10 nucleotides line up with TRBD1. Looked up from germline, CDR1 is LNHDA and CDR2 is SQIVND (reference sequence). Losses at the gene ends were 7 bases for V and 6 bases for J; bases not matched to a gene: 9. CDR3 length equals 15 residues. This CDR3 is CASTPWGTGANEQFF. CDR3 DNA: TGTGCCAGTACCCCGTGGGGGACAGGGGCCAATGAGCAGTTCTTC. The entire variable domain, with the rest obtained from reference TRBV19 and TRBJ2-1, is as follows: DGGITQSPKYLFRKEGQNVTLSCEQNLNHDAMYWYRQDPGQGLRLIYYSQIVNDFQKGDIAEGYSVSREKKESFPLTVTSAQKNPTAFYLCASTPWGTGANEQFFGPGTRLTVL.

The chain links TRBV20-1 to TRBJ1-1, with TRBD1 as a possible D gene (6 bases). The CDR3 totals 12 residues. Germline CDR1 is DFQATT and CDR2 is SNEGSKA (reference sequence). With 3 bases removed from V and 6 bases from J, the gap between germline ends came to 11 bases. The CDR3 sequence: CSASGGRAEAFF. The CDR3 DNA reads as TGCAGTGCTAGTGGGGGGCGCGCTGAAGCTTTCTTT.

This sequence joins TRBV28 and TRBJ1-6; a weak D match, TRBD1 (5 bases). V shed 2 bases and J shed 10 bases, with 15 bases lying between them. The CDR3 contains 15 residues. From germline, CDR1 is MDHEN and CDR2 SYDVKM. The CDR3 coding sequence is TGTGCCAGCAGTTTAATCAGGGCTGGAGGGTCACCCCTCCACTTT. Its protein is CASSLIRAGGSPLHF.

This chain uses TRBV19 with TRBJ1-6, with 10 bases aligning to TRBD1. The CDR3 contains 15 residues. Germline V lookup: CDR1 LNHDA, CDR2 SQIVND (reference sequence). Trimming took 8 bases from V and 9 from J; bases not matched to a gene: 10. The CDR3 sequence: CASRPTGGFGSPLHF. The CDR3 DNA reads TGTGCCAGTCGGCCGACAGGGGGCTTTGGTTCACCCCTCCACTTT.

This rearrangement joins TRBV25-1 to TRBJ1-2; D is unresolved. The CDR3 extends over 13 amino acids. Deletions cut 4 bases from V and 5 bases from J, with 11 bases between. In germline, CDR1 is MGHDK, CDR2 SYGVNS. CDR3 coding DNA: TGTGCCAGCAGTGCCAACAGTGTTTATGGCTACACCTTC. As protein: CASSANSVYGYTF.

CDR3: CATSDPGGSTGELFF. The CDR3 coding sequence is TGTGCCACCAGTGATCCCGGGGGTTCCACCGGGGAGCTGTTTTTT. This chain connects TRBV24-1 to TRBJ2-2; TRBD2 might be the D (6 bases). Trimming removed 3 bases from V and 4 bases from J, with 11 bases in between. The CDR3 consists of 15 residues. In germline, CDR1 is KGHDR, CDR2 SFDVKD.

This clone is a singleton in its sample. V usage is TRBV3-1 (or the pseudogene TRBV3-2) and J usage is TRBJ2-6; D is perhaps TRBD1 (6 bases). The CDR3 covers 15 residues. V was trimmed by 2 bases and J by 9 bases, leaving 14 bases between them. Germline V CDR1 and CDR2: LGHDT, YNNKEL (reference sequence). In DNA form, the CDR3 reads TGTGCCAGCAGCCAACAGGGGTCTGTGGGCAACGTCCTGACTTTC. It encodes CASSQQGSVGNVLTF.

CDR3 nucleotides: TGTGCCAGCAGTTTTGATGCCCCTTCGGGCACAGATACGCAGTATTTT. The encoded protein is CASSFDAPSGTDTQYF. The chain couples TRBV7-9 to TRBJ2-3; D is unclear. CDR3 size: 16 residues. Germline V lookup: CDR1 SEHNR, CDR2 FQNEAQ (reference sequence). Trimming left V 6 bases short and J 1 base short, with 17 bases between.

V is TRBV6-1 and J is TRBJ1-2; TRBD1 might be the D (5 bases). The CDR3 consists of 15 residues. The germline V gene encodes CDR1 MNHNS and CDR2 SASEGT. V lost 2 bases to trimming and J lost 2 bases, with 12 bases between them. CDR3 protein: CASSELGAGNYGYTF. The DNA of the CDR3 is TGTGCCAGCAGTGAATTAGGGGCTGGAAACTATGGCTACACCTTC.

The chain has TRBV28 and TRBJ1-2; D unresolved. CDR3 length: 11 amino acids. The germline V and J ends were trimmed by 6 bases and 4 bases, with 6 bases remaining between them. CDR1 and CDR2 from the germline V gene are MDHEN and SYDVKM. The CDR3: CASRVGYGYTF. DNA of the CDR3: TGTGCCAGCAGGGTCGGCTATGGCTACACCTTC.

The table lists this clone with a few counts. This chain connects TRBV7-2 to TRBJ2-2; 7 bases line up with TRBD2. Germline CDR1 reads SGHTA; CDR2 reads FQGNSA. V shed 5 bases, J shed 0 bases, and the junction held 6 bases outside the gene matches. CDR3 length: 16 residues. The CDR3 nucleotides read TGTGCCAGCAGCCCCGGACTAGACGCGAACACCGGGGAGCTGTTTTTT. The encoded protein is CASSPGLDANTGELFF.

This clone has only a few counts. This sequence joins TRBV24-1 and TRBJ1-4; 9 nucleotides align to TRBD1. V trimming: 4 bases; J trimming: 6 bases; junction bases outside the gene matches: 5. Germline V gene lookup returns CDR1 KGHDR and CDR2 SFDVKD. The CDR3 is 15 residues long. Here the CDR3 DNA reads TGTGCCACCAGTGACTCCGGGACAGGGCATGAAAAACTGTTTTTT. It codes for CATSDSGTGHEKLFF.

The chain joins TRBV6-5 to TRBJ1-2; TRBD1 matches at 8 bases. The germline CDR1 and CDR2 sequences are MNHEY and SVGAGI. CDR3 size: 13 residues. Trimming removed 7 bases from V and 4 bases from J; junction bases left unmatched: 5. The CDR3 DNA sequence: TGTGCCAGCACTCCAGGGGGCTTCTATGGCTACACCTTC. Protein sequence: CASTPGGFYGYTF.

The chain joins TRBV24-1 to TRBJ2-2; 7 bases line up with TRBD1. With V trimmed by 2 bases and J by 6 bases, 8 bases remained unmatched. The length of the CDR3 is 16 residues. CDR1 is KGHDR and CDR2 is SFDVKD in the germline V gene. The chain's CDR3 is CATSDSRQGLPGELFF. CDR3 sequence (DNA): TGTGCCACCAGTGATTCTCGACAGGGTCTCCCCGGGGAGCTGTTTTTT.

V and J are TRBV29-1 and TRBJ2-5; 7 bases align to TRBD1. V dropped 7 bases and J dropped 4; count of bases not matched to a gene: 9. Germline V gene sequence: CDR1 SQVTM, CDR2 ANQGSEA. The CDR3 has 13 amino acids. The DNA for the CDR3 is TGCAGCGCCCGACAGCCAGGGGGAGAGACCCAGTACTTC. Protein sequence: CSARQPGGETQYF.

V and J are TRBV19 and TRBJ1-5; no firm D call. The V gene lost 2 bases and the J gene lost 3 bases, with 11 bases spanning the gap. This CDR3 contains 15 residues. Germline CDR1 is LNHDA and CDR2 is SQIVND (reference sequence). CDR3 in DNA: TGTGCCAGTAGTATAAGGGAGGAATTCAATCAGCCCCAGCATTTT. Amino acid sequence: CASSIREEFNQPQHF.

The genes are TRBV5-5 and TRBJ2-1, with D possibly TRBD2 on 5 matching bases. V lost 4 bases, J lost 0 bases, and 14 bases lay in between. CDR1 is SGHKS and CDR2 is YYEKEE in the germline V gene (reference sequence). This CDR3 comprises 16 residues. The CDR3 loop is CASSPRERTSYNEQFF. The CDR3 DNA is TGTGCCAGCAGCCCGAGGGAGCGGACCTCCTACAATGAGCAGTTCTTC.

The CDR3: CASSDGGGAGELFF. The CDR3 coding sequence is TGTGCCAGCAGTGACGGCGGGGGGGCCGGGGAGCTGTTTTTT. This rearrangement joins TRBV6-1 to TRBJ2-2; 9 bases fit TRBD2. J was trimmed by 6 bases and V by 3 bases; bases with no gene match: 2. The CDR3 loop spans 14 amino acids. Looked up from germline, CDR1 is MNHNS and CDR2 is SASEGT.

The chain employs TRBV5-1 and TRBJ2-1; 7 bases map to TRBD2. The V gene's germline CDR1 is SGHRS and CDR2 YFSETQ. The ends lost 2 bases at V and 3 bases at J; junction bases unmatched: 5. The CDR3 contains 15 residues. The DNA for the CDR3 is TGCGCCAGCAGCTTTCCCGGGACTAACTACAATGAGCAGTTCTTC. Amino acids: CASSFPGTNYNEQFF.

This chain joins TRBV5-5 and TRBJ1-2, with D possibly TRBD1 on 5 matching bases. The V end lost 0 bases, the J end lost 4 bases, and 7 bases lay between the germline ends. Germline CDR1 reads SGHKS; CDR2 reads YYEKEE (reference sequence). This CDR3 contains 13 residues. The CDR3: CASSLDGAYGYTF. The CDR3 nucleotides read TGTGCCAGCAGCTTGGATGGGGCCTATGGCTACACCTTC.

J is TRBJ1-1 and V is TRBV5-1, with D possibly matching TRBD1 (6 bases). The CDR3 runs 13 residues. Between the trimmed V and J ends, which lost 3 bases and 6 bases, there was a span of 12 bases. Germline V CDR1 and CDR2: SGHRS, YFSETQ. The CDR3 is CASSSQGYAEAFF. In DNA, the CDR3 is TGCGCCAGCAGCTCACAGGGTTATGCTGAAGCTTTCTTT.

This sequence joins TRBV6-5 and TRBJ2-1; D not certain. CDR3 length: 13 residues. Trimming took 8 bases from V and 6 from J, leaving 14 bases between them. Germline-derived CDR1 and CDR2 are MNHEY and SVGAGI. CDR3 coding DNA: TGTGCCAGCGCACCGGGTCCCGTCAATGAGCAGTTCTTC. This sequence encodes CASAPGPVNEQFF.